This TCR beta chain was retrieved from a study of blood T cell repertoires in COVID-19 (dated by TCRdb to 2018 to 2021). The study in broad terms: Collaborator samples came from the United States, Italy and Spain and covered acute and convalescent phases of COVID-19. The samples were drawn from the first 160 participants of the ongoing ImmuneRACE study and from 950 to 1,500 subjects provided by 6 global collaborators. A freely available public database, intended as a resource for researchers studying the immune response to SARS-CoV-2, is where the repertoires were released. HLA class I and class II types, where available, came from metadata supplied by the sample provider rather than from assay-based typing. Subjects who had been exposed to COVID-19, were actively infected with it, or had recovered from it provided the deeply sampled blood TCRbeta repertoires that made up the dataset. The prospective study material was composed of cDNA or gDNA derived from T cells, B-cell-depleted T cells, or PBMCs. The sample metadata nearly always contained a de-identified subject ID, COVID-19 status, age in years and sex. Overall study outcomes, separate from this receptor: The amount of clinical and demographic metadata varied by source and participant and was provided uncurated.

CDR1 and CDR2 are drawn from the germline V gene (reference sequence): MNHEY, SMNVEV. Reading from cysteine to phenylalanine, the CDR3 counts 16 amino acids. The only DNA kept is the CDR3, 48 bases in frame from the first base. The germline V and J ends show losses of 0 bases and 3 bases respectively, and no gene match explains 6 bases of the junction. TCRbeta CDR3 regions were amplified from genomic DNA by means of the immunoSEQ Assay, a bias-controlled multiplex PCR. For the original study's pipeline: Within the assay, amplification of reference gene primers was used to estimate how many nucleated cells each sample contained. Sequence reads were collapsed and filtered to measure the absolute abundance of every unique TCRbeta CDR3 rearrangement. For each sample, productive Simpson clonality was calculated as the square root of Simpson's diversity index over productive rearrangements. Not all clones reach the TCRdb copy of this immuneACCESS table, which keeps in-frame sequences only. Checked studies attribute under half of the gap to unresolved V genes and leave the rest unexplained. V, J and clone size are those of that table, while D and trimming were read from the DNA. The sample table lists more than 150,000 clones, under 80% of them with a count of one. The ten biggest clones cover approximately 15% of the sample.

In its sample, this clone was seen once. Its antigen remains undetermined. Within one base of it there is no much larger clone, and no base qualities were kept. Samples from volunteer blood donors who had recovered from COVID-19 were contributed by a second Seattle source. The collaborating institutions used their own protocols to collect whole blood in K2EDTA tubes. Collaborator samples were shipped for TCRbeta analysis as frozen whole blood, isolated PBMCs, or DNA extracted from either sample type. Sequenced input: peripheral blood. The TCR sequence derives from a man aged 50 or older who had recovered from COVID-19. The chain is assembled from TRBV27 and TRBJ2-7; 9 bases in the middle match TRBD2. The CDR3 loop reads CASSLSPAGGSYEQYF. The nucleotide sequence reads TGTGCCAGCAGTTTATCGCCCGCGGGAGGGAGCTACGAGCAGTACTTC.